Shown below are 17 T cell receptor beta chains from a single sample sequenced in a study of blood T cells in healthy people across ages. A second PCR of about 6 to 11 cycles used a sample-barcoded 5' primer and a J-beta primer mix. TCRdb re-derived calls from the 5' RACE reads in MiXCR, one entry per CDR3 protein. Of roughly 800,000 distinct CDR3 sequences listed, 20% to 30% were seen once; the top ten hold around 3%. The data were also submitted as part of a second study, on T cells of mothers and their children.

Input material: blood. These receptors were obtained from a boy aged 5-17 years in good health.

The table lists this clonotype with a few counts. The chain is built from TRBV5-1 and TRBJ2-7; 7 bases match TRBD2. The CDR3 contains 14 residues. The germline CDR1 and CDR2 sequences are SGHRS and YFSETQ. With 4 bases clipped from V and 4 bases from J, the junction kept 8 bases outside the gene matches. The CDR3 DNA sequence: TGCGCCAGCAGCACCGCTGCGGGGGTATACGAGCAGTACTTC. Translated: CASSTAAGVYEQYF.

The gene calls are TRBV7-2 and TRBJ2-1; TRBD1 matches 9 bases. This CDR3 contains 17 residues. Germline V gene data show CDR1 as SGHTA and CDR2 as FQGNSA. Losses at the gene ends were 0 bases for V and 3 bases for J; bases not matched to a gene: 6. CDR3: CASSLALEGQGYNEQFF. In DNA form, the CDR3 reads TGTGCCAGCAGCTTAGCGCTTGAGGGACAGGGCTACAATGAGCAGTTCTTC.

The CDR3: CASSLVGGGASSYNEQFF. For the CDR3, the DNA is TGTGCCAGCAGTTTAGTAGGCGGGGGGGCGAGCTCCTACAATGAGCAGTTCTTC. V gene TRBV12-3 or TRBV12-4 combines with J gene TRBJ2-1; the match to TRBD2 covers 9 bases. V lost 1 base, J lost 0 bases, and 7 bases stayed unmatched. This CDR3 is built from 18 residues.

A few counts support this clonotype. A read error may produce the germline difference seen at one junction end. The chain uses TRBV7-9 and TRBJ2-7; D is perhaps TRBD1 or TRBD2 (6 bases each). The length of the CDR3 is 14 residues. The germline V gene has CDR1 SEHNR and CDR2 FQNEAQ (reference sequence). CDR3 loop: CASSPGGGSYEQHF. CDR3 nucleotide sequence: TGTGCCAGCAGCCCAGGAGGGGGGTCCTACGAGCAGCACTTC.

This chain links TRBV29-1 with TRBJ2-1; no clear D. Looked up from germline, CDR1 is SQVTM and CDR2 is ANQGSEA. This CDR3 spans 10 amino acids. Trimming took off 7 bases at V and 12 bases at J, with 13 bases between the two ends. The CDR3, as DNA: TGCAGCGGACGAAGAGGTTTGCAGTTCTTC. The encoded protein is CSGRRGLQFF.

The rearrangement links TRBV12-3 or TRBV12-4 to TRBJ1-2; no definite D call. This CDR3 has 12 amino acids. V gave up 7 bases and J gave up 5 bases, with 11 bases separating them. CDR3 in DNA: TGTGCCAGCATTAGTGAGGGTTATGGCTACACCTTC. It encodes CASISEGYGYTF.

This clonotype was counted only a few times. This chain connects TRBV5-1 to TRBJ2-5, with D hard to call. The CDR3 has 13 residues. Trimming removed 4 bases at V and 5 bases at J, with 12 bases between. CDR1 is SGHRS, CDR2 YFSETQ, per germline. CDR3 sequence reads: CASSITVPETQYF. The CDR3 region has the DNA TGCGCCAGCAGCATAACGGTCCCGGAGACCCAGTACTTC.

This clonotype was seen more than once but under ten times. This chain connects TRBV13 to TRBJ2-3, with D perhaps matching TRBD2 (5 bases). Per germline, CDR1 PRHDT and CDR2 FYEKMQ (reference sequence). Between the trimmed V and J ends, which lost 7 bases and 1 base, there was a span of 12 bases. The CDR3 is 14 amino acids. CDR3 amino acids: CASNLEGRTDTQYF. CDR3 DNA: TGTGCCAGCAATCTCGAGGGCCGCACAGATACGCAGTATTTT.

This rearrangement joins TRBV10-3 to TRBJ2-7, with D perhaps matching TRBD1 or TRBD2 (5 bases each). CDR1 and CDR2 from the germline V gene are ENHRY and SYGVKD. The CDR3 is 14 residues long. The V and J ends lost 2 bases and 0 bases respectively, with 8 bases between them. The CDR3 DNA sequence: TGTGCCATCAGTGAGGCAGGGAGCTCCTACGAGCAGTACTTC. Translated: CAISEAGSSYEQYF.

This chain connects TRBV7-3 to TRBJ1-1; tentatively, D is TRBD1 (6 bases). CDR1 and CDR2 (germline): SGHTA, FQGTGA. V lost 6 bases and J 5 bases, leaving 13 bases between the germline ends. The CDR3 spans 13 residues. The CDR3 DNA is TGTGCCAGCAGGTTCAACAGGGAAACTGAAGCTTTCTTT. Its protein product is CASRFNRETEAFF.

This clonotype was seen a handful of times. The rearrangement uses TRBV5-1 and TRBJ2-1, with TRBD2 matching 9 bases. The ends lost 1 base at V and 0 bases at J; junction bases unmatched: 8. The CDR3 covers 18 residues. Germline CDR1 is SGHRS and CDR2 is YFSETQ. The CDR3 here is CASSLISAGGPSYNEQFF. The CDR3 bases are TGCGCCAGCAGCTTGATATCTGCGGGGGGGCCCTCCTACAATGAGCAGTTCTTC.

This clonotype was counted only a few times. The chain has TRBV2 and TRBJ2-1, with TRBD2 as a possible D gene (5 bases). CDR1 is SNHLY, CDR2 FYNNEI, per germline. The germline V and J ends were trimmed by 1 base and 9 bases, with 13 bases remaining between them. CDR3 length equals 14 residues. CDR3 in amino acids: CASSEGITRSEQFF. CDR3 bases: TGTGCCAGCAGTGAAGGGATCACTAGGAGTGAGCAGTTCTTC.

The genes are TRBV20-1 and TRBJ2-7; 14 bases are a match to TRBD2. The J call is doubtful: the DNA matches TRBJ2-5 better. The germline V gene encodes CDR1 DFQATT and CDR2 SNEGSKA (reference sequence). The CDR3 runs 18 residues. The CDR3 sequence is CSARKGTSGGRTQETQYF. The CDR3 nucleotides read TGCAGTGCTAGAAAGGGGACTAGCGGGGGCCGAACCCAAGAGACCCAGTACTTC.

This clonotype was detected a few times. This CDR3 is CASSLEENSFYEQYF. CDR3 sequence (DNA): TGTGCCAGCAGTTTGGAAGAGAACTCTTTCTACGAGCAGTACTTC. V is TRBV12-3 or TRBV12-4 and J is TRBJ2-5, with unresolved D. The J call is doubtful: the DNA matches TRBJ2-7 better. CDR3 length: 15 amino acids.

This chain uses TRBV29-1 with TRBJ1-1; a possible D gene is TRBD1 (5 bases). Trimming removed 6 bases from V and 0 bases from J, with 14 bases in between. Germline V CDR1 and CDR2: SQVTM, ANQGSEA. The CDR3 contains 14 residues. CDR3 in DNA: TGCAGCGTCGGGACGCCTCCCTTGAACACTGAAGCTTTCTTT. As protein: CSVGTPPLNTEAFF.

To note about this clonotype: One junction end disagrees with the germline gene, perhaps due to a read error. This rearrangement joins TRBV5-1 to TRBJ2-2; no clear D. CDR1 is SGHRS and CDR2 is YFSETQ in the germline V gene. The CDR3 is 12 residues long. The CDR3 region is CASSLYTRELFF. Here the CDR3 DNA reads TGCGCCAGCAGCTTGTACACCAGGGAGCTGTTTTTT.

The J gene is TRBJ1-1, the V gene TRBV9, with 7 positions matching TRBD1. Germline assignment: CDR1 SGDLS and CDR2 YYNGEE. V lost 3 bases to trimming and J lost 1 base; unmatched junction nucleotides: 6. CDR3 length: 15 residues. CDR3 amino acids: CASSGSGGWNTEAFF. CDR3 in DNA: TGTGCCAGCAGCGGCTCAGGGGGGTGGAACACTGAAGCTTTCTTT. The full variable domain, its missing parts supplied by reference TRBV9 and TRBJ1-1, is DSGVTQTPKHLITATGQRVTLRCSPRSGDLSVYWYQQSLDQGLQFLIQYYNGEERAKGNILERFSAQQFPDLHSELNLSSLELGDSALYFCASSGSGGWNTEAFFGQGTRLTVV.